Listed below are T cell receptor beta chains from one sample, sequenced in a study of Tregs in tolerant kidney transplant recipients. Data came from immunoSEQ multiplex PCR; TCRdb stores just in-frame clones and leaves some out. The sample has roughly 3,900 clones, approximately 85% seen once. Specimen: Tregs from blood, collected before the transplant. These receptors all stem from a human donor who received a combined kidney and bone marrow transplant. Both conserved end residues are part of each CDR3. Fields, in order: clone size, J gene, V gene, D gene, CDR3 protein, CDR3 DNA. A D gene is named only where the DNA matches it firmly. Where a row states a size, it is once, few, many or the class of an expanded clone; other rows omit it.

few TRBJ2-7 TRBV5-1 TRBD2 CASSLVSSGAYYEQYF TGCGCCAGCAGCTTGGTTTCTAGCGGGGCCTATTACGAGCAGTACTTC
- TRBJ2-2 TRBV10-1 - CASSLGGSGELFF TGCGCCAGCAGTCTTGGCGGGTCCGGGGAGCTGTTTTTT
- TRBJ1-1 TRBV7-3 TRBD1 CASSPEAGGSNTEAFF TGTGCCAGCAGCCCCGAAGCAGGGGGATCGAACACTGAAGCTTTCTTT
once TRBJ1-4 TRBV2 - CATTDSLNEKLFF TGTGCCACCACGGACAGCCTTAATGAAAAACTGTTTTTT
- TRBJ2-3 TRBV4-1 - CASSQDRYKGTDTQYF TGCGCCAGCAGCCAAGATAGGTACAAGGGGACAGATACGCAGTATTTT
- TRBJ1-2 TRBV7-6 TRBD1 CASSLGQNYGYTF TGTGCCAGCAGCCTGGGACAGAACTATGGCTACACCTTC
- TRBJ2-1 TRBV5-5 TRBD2 CASSLGGRASYNEQFF TGTGCCAGCAGCTTGGGAGGGAGGGCCTCCTACAATGAGCAGTTCTTC
- TRBJ2-5 TRBV19 TRBD1 CASSVAGGAETQYF TGTGCCAGTAGTGTGGCAGGGGGCGCGGAGACCCAGTACTTC
- TRBJ2-3 TRBV10-3 - CAISDQNTDTQYF TGTGCCATCAGTGATCAGAATACAGATACGCAGTATTTT
once TRBJ2-5 TRBV28 - CASSPPWSSGGETQYF TGTGCCAGCAGTCCTCCCTGGAGTAGCGGCGGAGAGACCCAGTACTTC
once TRBJ1-5 TRBV7-2 TRBD1 CASSSMDRYSNQPQHF TGTGCCAGCAGCTCTATGGACAGGTATAGCAATCAGCCCCAGCATTTT
- TRBJ1-5 TRBV7-2 TRBD1 CASSLVGTGSQPQHF TGTGCCAGCAGCTTAGTCGGGACAGGGAGTCAGCCCCAGCATTTT
- TRBJ2-3 TRBV6-6 - CASSRAGTQYF TGTGCCAGCAGTCGCGCGGGTACGCAGTATTTT
- TRBJ2-1 TRBV30 TRBD1 CAWNRQGRNEQFF TGTGCCTGGAATAGACAGGGGCGTAATGAGCAGTTCTTC
- TRBJ1-2 TRBV6-1 - CASREGTTTNYGYTF TGTGCCAGCAGAGAAGGGACAACTACTAACTATGGCTACACCTTC
- TRBJ2-1 TRBV5-8 - CASTHLRDRANEQFF TGTGCCAGCACCCACTTGCGGGATAGGGCTAATGAGCAGTTCTTC
- TRBJ2-3 TRBV6-6 TRBD1 CASRTGAYSTDTQYF TGTGCCAGCAGAACAGGGGCCTACAGCACAGATACGCAGTATTTT
- TRBJ2-7 TRBV6-5 - CASSRQGLSSYEQYF TGTGCCAGCAGTCGACAGGGACTGAGCTCCTACGAGCAGTACTTC
- TRBJ1-3 TRBV6-1 - CASSEGAPILGTIYF TGTGCCAGCAGTGAAGGGGCCCCAATCTTGGGCACCATATATTTT
- TRBJ2-3 TRBV13 TRBD2 CASSFLAGGPVDTQYF TGTGCCAGCAGCTTCCTAGCGGGAGGACCGGTGGATACGCAGTATTTT
- TRBJ2-7 TRBV28 TRBD2 CASSFRTSPILYEQYF TGTGCCAGCAGTTTTAGGACTAGTCCCATCCTCTACGAGCAGTACTTC
once TRBJ1-1 TRBV7-8 - CASSPDSTEAFF TGTGCCAGCAGCCCCGACTCCACTGAAGCTTTCTTT
- TRBJ2-7 TRBV7-6 - CASSFNSYEQYF TGTGCCAGCAGCTTCAACTCCTACGAGCAGTACTTC
- TRBJ2-1 TRBV5-1 - CASSSGTTYYNEQFF TGCGCCAGCAGCTCCGGGACAACTTATTACAATGAGCAGTTCTTC
- TRBJ2-5 TRBV4-1 - CASSQGPRGGQETQYF TGCGCCAGCAGCCAAGGCCCCAGAGGGGGCCAAGAGACCCAGTACTTC
- TRBJ2-5 TRBV9 - CASSVTGQETQYF TGTGCCAGCAGCGTGACAGGACAAGAGACCCAGTACTTC
- TRBJ2-7 TRBV10-3 TRBD2 CAISGTRSSYEQYF TGTGCCATCAGTGGGACTAGGAGCTCCTACGAGCAGTACTTC
- TRBJ2-7 TRBV28 TRBD1 CASRASPGQVSYEQYF TGTGCCAGCAGAGCATCCCCGGGACAGGTCTCCTACGAGCAGTACTTC
- TRBJ2-6 TRBV2 - CASQRGSGANVLTF TGTGCCAGCCAAAGGGGGTCTGGTGCCAACGTCCTGACTTTC
- TRBJ2-1 TRBV18 TRBD2 CASSPFREANNEQFF TGTGCCAGCTCACCTTTTCGGGAGGCAAACAATGAGCAGTTCTTC
- TRBJ2-1 TRBV6-5 TRBD2 CASSDSGRNNEQFF TGTGCCAGCAGTGACAGCGGGAGGAACAATGAGCAGTTCTTC
- TRBJ1-2 TRBV9 TRBD1 CASSVNPSKRGTGGLGYGYTF TGTGCCAGCAGCGTAAATCCTTCGAAAAGAGGGACAGGGGGCTTGGGCTATGGCTACACCTTC
- TRBJ1-2 TRBV10-3 TRBD1 CAISGQAGLGYTF TGTGCCATCAGCGGACAGGCTGGTCTAGGCTACACCTTC
once TRBJ2-1 TRBV5-1 TRBD1 CASSLQGAYNEQFF TGCGCCAGCAGCTTACAGGGGGCCTACAATGAGCAGTTCTTC
- TRBJ1-4 TRBV27 - CASSLGGSDEKLFF TGTGCCAGCAGTTTAGGCGGGTCGGATGAAAAACTGTTTTTT
- TRBJ2-3 TRBV29-1 TRBD2 CSVRRLREGADTQYF TGCAGCGTAAGGCGCTTGCGGGAGGGGGCAGATACGCAGTATTTT
- TRBJ2-1 TRBV7-2 TRBD2 CASSSTSGRVYNEQFF TGTGCCAGCAGCTCGACTAGCGGGAGGGTTTACAATGAGCAGTTCTTC
- TRBJ1-2 TRBV5-8 TRBD1 CASSSGQGFYGYTF TGTGCCAGCAGCTCGGGACAGGGGTTCTATGGCTACACCTTC